The T cell receptor (beta chain) under discussion was sequenced for a study of T cell responses to AZD1222 COVID-19 vaccine. Across the whole study: The analysis combined second doses at about 4 or about 12 weeks.

As to this clone: Its antigen is unknown.

Study-level results: Spike-specific TCR depth and breadth grew after two AZD1222 doses.

CDR3 length equals 15 residues. The trim removed 2 bases at V and 2 bases at J, leaving 5 bases unmatched. Germline V gene lookup returns CDR1 KGHDR and CDR2 SFDVKD. The data were produced by immunoSEQ multiplex PCR, yet TCRdb's version contains in-frame clones alone and is incomplete. The sample gives about 120,000 clones, around 82% of which show up once; 5% to 7% is in the top ten. This clonotype was obtained from an adult in good health. The chain recombines TRBV24-1 with TRBJ2-7; the match to TRBD1 covers 7 bases. The starting material was peripheral blood, obtained on day 0 of AZD1222 vaccination. The CDR3 DNA reads as TGTGCCACCAGTGATTCCCGGGACAGTCCCTACGAGCAGTACTTC. Translating it yields CATSDSRDSPYEQYF.